This T cell receptor beta chain was captured in a study of radiotherapy plus CTLA-4 blockade in lung cancer. Across the study: Objective responses were documented in around 20% of patients, with disease control in 31%. Study-level findings and limits: Together with interferon-beta, which increased in serum after radiation, early dynamic changes in blood T cell clones were reportedly the best predictors of response. Peripheral blood showed expansion of tumor-derived TCR clones after radiotherapy and ipilimumab.

Profiled with immunoSEQ multiplex PCR; TCRdb holds only in-frame clones, not every one. Seen here are roughly 59,000 clones, 70% to 80% observed once, and the top ten hold about 8.9%. With 1 base clipped from V and 4 bases from J, the junction kept 3 bases outside the gene matches. Per the germline V gene, CDR1 is MNHNY and CDR2 is SVGAGI (reference sequence). This CDR3 has 14 residues. A note on this clone: Its antigen is still unknown. A clone one base away is much larger, so this may be a read error. The final CDR3 position lacks the conserved phenylalanine or tryptophan, pointing to a likely read error.

With ipilimumab providing CTLA-4 blockade, focal radiation was administered to patients who had chemo-refractory metastatic non-small-cell lung cancer. The sequencing used peripheral blood, collected from a patient treated with radiotherapy plus ipilimumab. The chain couples TRBV6-6 to TRBJ2-7, with 8 nucleotides matching TRBD1. The sequence came from a human donor with non-small cell lung cancer whose response to radiotherapy plus ipilimumab could not be evaluated. CDR3 region: CASSYLQGEYEQYL. CDR3 DNA sequence: TGTGCCAGCAGTTACTTACAGGGGGAATACGAGCAGTACCTC.